A single sample is the source of the 5 T cell receptor beta chains below, sequenced in a study of blood T cell repertoires in COVID-19. Generated by immunoSEQ multiplex PCR, the TCRdb table keeps only in-frame clones and is missing some. The sample includes approximately 350,000 clones, 65% to 90% of them seen just once. Sequencing used peripheral blood. These receptors all stem from a woman between 55 and 75 years old with COVID-19, enrolled during active disease.

This chain joins TRBV7-8 and TRBJ1-1; unclear D gene. The CDR3 runs to 14 residues. Deletions cut 5 bases from V and 4 bases from J, with 14 bases between. Per germline, CDR1 SGHVS and CDR2 FQNEAQ. The CDR3 coding sequence is TGTGCCAGCAGCCACCCTCAACCCGGCACTGAAGCTTTCTTT. Translated: CASSHPQPGTEAFF.

This clone was recorded once. The chain has TRBV5-5 and TRBJ2-5; 7 bases are a match to TRBD1. Trimming cost V 4 bases and J 2 bases; bases outside gene matches: 17. Germline CDR1 is SGHKS and CDR2 is YYEKEE (reference sequence). This CDR3 contains 18 residues. The CDR3 here is CASSPFGTALKFQETQYF. The DNA for the CDR3 is TGTGCCAGCAGCCCGTTCGGGACAGCTTTAAAGTTTCAAGAGACCCAGTACTTC.

This rearrangement joins TRBV7-9 to TRBJ2-5; 7 positions agree with TRBD2. CDR1 is SEHNR, CDR2 FQNEAQ, per germline (reference sequence). V dropped 4 bases and J dropped 3; count of bases not matched to a gene: 8. The CDR3 runs 15 residues. The CDR3 loop is CASSSIGGGKETQYF. CDR3 in DNA: TGTGCCAGCAGCTCCATCGGGGGAGGGAAAGAGACCCAGTACTTC. Variable domain in full (rest from reference TRBV7-9 and TRBJ2-5): DTGVSQNPRHKITKRGQNVTFRCDPISEHNRLYWYRQTLGQGPEFLTYFQNEAQLEKSRLLSDRFSAERPKGSFSTLEIQRTEQGDSAMYLCASSSIGGGKETQYFGPGTRLLVL.

The V gene is TRBV15, the J gene TRBJ1-2; D may be TRBD1 (6 bases). Germline CDR1 and CDR2: LNHNV and YYDKDF (reference sequence). CDR3 length: 14 residues. Trimming took 6 bases from V and 2 from J, leaving 13 bases between them. The CDR3 loop is CATRPPGQNYGYTF. In nucleotides, the CDR3 is TGTGCCACCAGACCCCCTGGACAGAACTATGGCTACACCTTC.

In nucleotides, the CDR3 is TGTGCCAGTAGTATAGCAGCTAGCGGGGGTGGAGATACGCAGTATTTT. Protein product: CASSIAASGGGDTQYF. The rearrangement uses TRBV19 and TRBJ2-3; 10 nucleotides line up with TRBD2. Germline CDR1 and CDR2: LNHDA and SQIVND (reference sequence). This CDR3 spans 16 amino acids. Trimming at V came to 1 base and at J to 5 bases, leaving 6 bases not matched to a gene.